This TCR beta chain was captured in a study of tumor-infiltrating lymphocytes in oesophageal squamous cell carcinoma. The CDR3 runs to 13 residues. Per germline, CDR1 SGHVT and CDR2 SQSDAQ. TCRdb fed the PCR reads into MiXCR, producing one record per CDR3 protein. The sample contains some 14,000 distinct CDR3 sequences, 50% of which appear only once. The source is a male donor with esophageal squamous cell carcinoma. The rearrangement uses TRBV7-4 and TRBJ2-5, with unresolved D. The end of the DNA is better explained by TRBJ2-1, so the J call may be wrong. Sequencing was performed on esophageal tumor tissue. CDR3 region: CASSLGRNNEQFF. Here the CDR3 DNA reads TGTGCCAGCAGCTTAGGTCGAAACAATGAGCAGTTCTTC.